This T cell receptor beta chain was profiled in a study of T cell repertoires in cytomegalovirus infection (dated by TCRdb to between 2019 and 2020). Regarding the study in general: Recently identified HLA-C-restricted CMV epitopes, whose presentation resists viral immunomodulation, were targeted by peptide stimulations together with well-studied HLA-B-restricted epitopes. Because public TCR beta signatures pointed to carriage of CMV infection together with the matching HLA type, the HLA type of each donor mattered for the analysis.

In the paper's terms, the treatment or condition label means: in vitro stimulation with specific CMV peptide epitopes to enrich CMV-specific T cells. V is pared back by 7 bases and J by 1 base, with 10 bases lying between the germline termini. CDR1 and CDR2 (ENHRY, SYGVKD) derive from the germline V gene. From the cysteine up to the phenylalanine, the CDR3 has a length of 13 residues. The kept DNA is CDR3 alone, 39 bases in frame from the first base. For sequencing, an Illumina HiSeq 1500 was employed. TCRdb's own reprocessing of the public reads used fastp at Q25 and MiXCR and kept productive beta chains. CDR3 protein duplicates are merged, each entry listing the most common genes and DNA. Counted in this sample were approximately 590,000 distinct CDR3 sequences; over 35% of them appeared once. The ten largest clones take up 40% to 60% of the sample. Overall results and qualifications from the work: The ex vivo response was dominated by HLA-C-restricted CMV-specific TCR beta clonotypes, which also provided the single most frequent clonotype in two of eight donors. Cumulative frequency of public TCR beta family members discriminated carriers of CMV infection plus the relevant HLA type in this cohort and an independent 352-donor cohort.

Details on this clonotype: Its antigen target is currently unknown. No much larger clone exists at a distance of one base, and base qualities are not known.

The sequenced sample was cultured PBMCs, obtained from culture after CMV antigen stimulation. This TCR was sampled from a human donor in good health (CMV status not recorded). Some clones in this sample may be carry-over from other donors' samples. Rearrangement joined TRBV10-3 to TRBJ1-1; too little of a D gene remains to name it. The bases read TGTGCCATCACTCCGCTCAGGAACACTGAAGCTTTCTTT. This translates into CAITPLRNTEAFF.